Sequencing of this T cell receptor beta chain was carried out in a study of cytomegalovirus exposure and HLA in healthy donors. Germline-derived CDR1 and CDR2 are MDHEN and SYDVKM. The CDR3 sequence is 15 residues long. The V and J ends lost 6 bases and 2 bases, in that order; junction bases with no gene match: 6. Donors were ostensibly healthy at sampling, although undocumented immune exposures were probable. Turning to this clone: Its cognate antigen is unknown.

Study-wide points: Available immune exposure information covered CMV serostatus only. More clonal expansion characterized HLA-associated TCR beta chains than equally common others in a later analysis. Data from an earlier analysis indicated that most TCR beta V segments were productive either about 90% or about 30% of the time.

Vbeta (60) and Jbeta (13) primers were used in the PCR. Produced via immunoSEQ multiplex PCR; TCRdb's table is partial and in-frame only. Of around 270,000 clones listed, approximately 80% were seen once; the top ten hold roughly 0.3%. The chain combines TRBV28 with TRBJ2-2; the match to TRBD1 covers 7 bases. The sequencing input was PBMCs. The receptor's source is a girl aged 2 to 10 in good health and CMV-seronegative. The CDR3 loop reads CASRTDRVNTGELFF. The CDR3 DNA reads TGTGCCAGCAGGACAGACAGGGTTAACACCGGGGAGCTGTTTTTT. The full variable domain, with the rest looked up from reference TRBV28 and TRBJ2-2, is DVKVTQSSRYLVKRTGEKVFLECVQDMDHENMFWYRQDPGLGLRLIYFSYDVKMKEKGDIPEGYSVSREKKERFSLILESASTNQTSMYLCASRTDRVNTGELFFGEGSRLTVL.